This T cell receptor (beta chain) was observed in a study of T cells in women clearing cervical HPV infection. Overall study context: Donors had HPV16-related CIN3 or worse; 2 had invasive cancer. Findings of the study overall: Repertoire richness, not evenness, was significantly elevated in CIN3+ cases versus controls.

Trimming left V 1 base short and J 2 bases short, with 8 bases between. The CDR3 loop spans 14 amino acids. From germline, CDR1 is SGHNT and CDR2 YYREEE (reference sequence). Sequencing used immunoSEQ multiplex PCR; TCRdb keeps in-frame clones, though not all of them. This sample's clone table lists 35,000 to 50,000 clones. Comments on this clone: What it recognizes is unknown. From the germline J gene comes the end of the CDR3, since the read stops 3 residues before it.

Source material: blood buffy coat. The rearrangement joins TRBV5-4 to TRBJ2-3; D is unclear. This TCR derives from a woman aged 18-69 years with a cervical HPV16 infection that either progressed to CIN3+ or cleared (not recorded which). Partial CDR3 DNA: TGTGCCAGCAGCTTGCAACAGATCACAGATACG. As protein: CASSLQQITDT. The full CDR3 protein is CASSLQQITDTQYF.